These 20 T cell receptor beta chains were all obtained from the same sample, sequenced in a study of cytomegalovirus exposure and HLA in healthy donors (dated by TCRdb to between 2016 and 2019). Library prep was done by the immunoSEQ multiplex PCR assay. For the multiplex PCR, a mixture combining 60 forward primers for TCR Vbeta segments and 13 reverse primers for TCR Jbeta segments was used. TCRdb re-hosts the immuneACCESS table, in-frame sequences only. Its copies lack some clones; in the studies checked, an unresolved V gene accounts for under half of them, and the cause for the rest is not known. This sample lists fewer than 80,000 clones; roughly two thirds were detected once. The top ten hold 6.5% to 7.5% of the sample. The sequencing sample was made of PBMCs. The source of these receptors is a woman between 45 and 65 years old in good health and CMV-seropositive.

The table lists this clone with a count of one. The V gene is TRBV7-9, the J gene TRBJ1-4; tentatively, D is TRBD1 (6 bases). Germline lookup yields CDR1 SEHNR and CDR2 FQNEAQ (reference sequence). V lost 4 bases and J lost 9, with 18 bases in between. The CDR3 is made up of 15 amino acids. The DNA for the CDR3 is TGTGCCAGCAGCTCCACCGGGGGGGCGCGGAAAAAACTGTTTTTT. This translates into CASSSTGGARKKLFF.

This clone was seen a single time. The chain has TRBV6-1 and TRBJ1-2, with D maybe TRBD1 (5 bases). The CDR3 runs 10 residues. Germline CDR1 reads MNHNS; CDR2 reads SASEGT. CDR3 region: CVRGRNGYTF. The CDR3 coding sequence is TGTGTTAGGGGCAGGAATGGCTACACCTTC.

This rearrangement joins TRBV7-9 to TRBJ2-5; a weak D match, TRBD2 (6 bases). The CDR3 covers 15 residues. V was shortened by 5 bases and J by 3 bases, with 16 bases between the two germline ends. Germline V gene sequence: CDR1 SEHNR, CDR2 FQNEAQ (reference sequence). CDR3 region: CASSPLTGGKETQYF. CDR3 bases: TGTGCCAGCAGCCCCCTGACTGGCGGGAAAGAGACCCAGTACTTC.

The V call is TRBV6-5, the J call TRBJ2-3, with 11 bases lining up with TRBD2. CDR3 length: 16 amino acids. V was clipped by 4 bases and J by 5 bases; unmatched bases: 8. Germline values: CDR1 MNHEY, CDR2 SVGAGI. CDR3 nucleotide sequence: TGTGCCAGCAGTTCTCGGCTAGCGGGGGGTGGAGATACGCAGTATTTT. Translation gives CASSSRLAGGGDTQYF.

V is TRBV6-5 and J is TRBJ1-2; no definite D call. Germline lookup yields CDR1 MNHEY and CDR2 SVGAGI. V lost 6 bases to trimming and J lost 6 bases, with 17 bases between them. This CDR3 is 14 amino acids long. CDR3 bases: TGTGCCAGCAGCTCTACGGACTGGGCCCATGGCTACACCTTC. As protein: CASSSTDWAHGYTF.

This chain connects TRBV6-5 to TRBJ1-4; D ambiguous. CDR3 length equals 14 residues. Looked up from germline, CDR1 is MNHEY and CDR2 is SVGAGI. V was trimmed by 5 bases and J by 7 bases, leaving 14 bases between them. This CDR3 reads CASSARYHSEKLFF. DNA for the CDR3: TGTGCCAGCAGTGCCCGATATCATAGTGAAAAACTGTTTTTT.

This clone was seen just once. The chain employs TRBV7-2 and TRBJ1-2; D remains unclear. Germline loops: CDR1 SGHTA, CDR2 FQGNSA. V lost 5 bases to trimming and J lost 3 bases, with 16 bases between them. CDR3 size: 15 residues. The CDR3 spells CASSRDKEVDYGYTF. CDR3 sequence (DNA): TGTGCCAGCAGCAGAGACAAGGAGGTGGACTATGGCTACACCTTC. Full variable domain (missing parts from reference TRBV7-2 and TRBJ1-2): GAGVSQSPSNKVTEKGKDVELRCDPISGHTALYWYRQSLGQGLEFLIYFQGNSAPDKSGLPSDRFSAERTGGSVSTLTIQRTQQEDSAVYLCASSRDKEVDYGYTFGSGTRLTVV.

The CDR3, as DNA: TGCGCCAGCGCAGTGGGGCGGCAAGAGACCCAGTACTTC. This gives the protein CASAVGRQETQYF. This sequence joins TRBV5-1 and TRBJ2-5, with D perhaps matching TRBD1 (5 bases). V dropped 7 bases and J dropped 2 bases, with 12 bases sitting between them. Germline V lookup: CDR1 SGHRS, CDR2 YFSETQ. The CDR3 is made up of 13 amino acids.

This clone was observed a few times. The V call is TRBV30, the J call TRBJ2-5; the D gene is possibly TRBD2 (6 bases). The germline V gene has CDR1 GTSNPN and CDR2 SVGIG (reference sequence). This CDR3 comprises 12 residues. Trimming removed 4 bases at V and 4 bases at J, with 10 bases between. CDR3 sequence reads: CAWIGGRETQYF. The CDR3 DNA follows: TGTGCCTGGATCGGGGGACGAGAGACCCAGTACTTC.

The chain employs TRBV6-5 and TRBJ1-3; 10 bases align to TRBD1. The CDR3 spans 16 residues. CDR1 and CDR2 from the germline V gene are MNHEY and SVGAGI. Trimming at V came to 4 bases and at J to 3 bases, leaving 6 bases not matched to a gene. CDR3 in amino acids: CASSSRQGAGGNTIYF. The CDR3 DNA reads as TGTGCCAGCAGTTCTCGACAGGGGGCTGGTGGAAACACCATATATTTT.

The gene calls are TRBV6-5 and TRBJ2-3; 9 bases agree with TRBD2. The V segment lost 4 bases and the J segment 0 bases; nucleotides outside the gene matches: 5. The germline V gene encodes CDR1 MNHEY and CDR2 SVGAGI. There are 16 residues in the CDR3. This CDR3 reads CASSLLAGVSTDTQYF. The CDR3 DNA reads TGTGCCAGCAGTTTATTAGCGGGGGTGAGCACAGATACGCAGTATTTT.

This chain uses TRBV4-2 with TRBJ2-7, with 9 bases fitting TRBD2. Unmatched junction bases numbered 11, after V lost 5 bases and J lost 3 bases. Looked up from germline, CDR1 is LGHNA and CDR2 is YNFKEQ. The CDR3 loop spans 16 amino acids. This chain's CDR3 is CASSYGIAGALYEQYF. CDR3 coding DNA: TGTGCCAGCAGCTACGGAATAGCGGGGGCCCTCTACGAGCAGTACTTC.

The CDR3 DNA is TGTGCCTGGAGTGTACAGGGTGATCAGCCCCAGCATTTT. Protein sequence: CAWSVQGDQPQHF. The chain uses TRBV30 and TRBJ1-5; a weak D match, TRBD1 (6 bases). The ends were cut back, 0 bases at V and 5 bases at J, with 8 bases in the middle. Per the germline V gene, CDR1 is GTSNPN and CDR2 is SVGIG (reference sequence). This CDR3 spans 13 amino acids.

The chain couples TRBV9 to TRBJ1-2; 8 nucleotides align to TRBD1. Trimming removed 0 bases from V and 1 base from J; junction bases left unmatched: 5. The CDR3 has 16 residues. Germline-derived CDR1 and CDR2 are SGDLS and YYNGEE. The CDR3 coding sequence is TGTGCCAGCAGCGTAGGGAGGGGACAGGTTAACTATGGCTACACCTTC. Translation: CASSVGRGQVNYGYTF.

The chain recombines TRBV5-3 with TRBJ2-2; 14 bases agree with TRBD2. TRBV5-3 is noted as an ORF with a role that remains uncertain. J gave up 4 bases and V 3 bases, and 8 bases lay outside the gene matches. The CDR3 runs 18 residues. The CDR3 nucleotides are TGTGCCAGAAGCTCGCCGACTAGCGGGGGGGCGGGCACCGGGGAGCTGTTTTTT. Its translation: CARSSPTSGGAGTGELFF.

The rearrangement joins TRBV18 to TRBJ2-2, with 10 nucleotides matching TRBD1. Germline trimming cut 4 bases from V and 4 bases from J; bases unmatched to any gene: 6. This CDR3 has 16 residues. CDR1 KGHSH and CDR2 LQKENI come from the germline V gene. The CDR3 sequence is CASSLTGGRSTGELFF. CDR3 nucleotide sequence: TGTGCCAGCTCACTGACAGGGGGCAGAAGCACCGGGGAGCTGTTTTTT.

J is TRBJ1-1 and V is TRBV7-3; the match to TRBD1 covers 11 bases. V was clipped by 5 bases and J by 4 bases; unmatched bases: 3. Germline V gene lookup returns CDR1 SGHTA and CDR2 FQGTGA. The CDR3 is 14 amino acids. DNA for the CDR3: TGTGCCAGCAGCACCGGGACAGGGGGCACTGAAGCTTTCTTT. It translates to CASSTGTGGTEAFF.

The V gene is TRBV2, the J gene TRBJ2-3, with TRBD2 matching 13 bases. J gave up 3 bases and V 6 bases, and 6 bases lay outside the gene matches. The CDR3 has 16 residues. CDR1 is SNHLY and CDR2 is FYNNEI in the germline V gene. DNA for the CDR3: TGTGCCAGCAGGGCCCAGACTAGCGGGGGGACAGATACGCAGTATTTT. This gives the protein CASRAQTSGGTDTQYF.

V is TRBV5-6 and J is TRBJ2-4, with TRBD1 matching 9 bases. V shed 3 bases, J shed 8 bases, and the junction held 18 bases outside the gene matches. The germline CDR1 and CDR2 sequences are SGHDT and YYEEEE. This CDR3 contains 18 residues. CDR3 sequence: CASSSDLNSRTGEYIQYF. CDR3 in DNA: TGTGCCAGCAGCTCTGACCTCAATTCTCGGACAGGGGAGTACATTCAGTACTTC.

This clone occurred once. This chain joins TRBV6-1 and TRBJ1-4; a possible D gene is TRBD1 (6 bases). This CDR3 has 15 residues. Germline CDR1 reads MNHNS; CDR2 reads SASEGT. Trimming pared 8 bases from V and 4 bases from J, leaving 17 bases between. The CDR3 loop is CASATLQGLNEKLFF. The CDR3 DNA reads as TGTGCCAGCGCTACCTTACAGGGTCTTAATGAAAAACTGTTTTTT.